This T cell receptor (beta chain) originates from a study of early T cells in non-severe SARS-CoV-2 infection. At the level of the study: The chains were unpaired, and the sequenced material was bulk RNA from unsorted whole blood. Study-wide results and caveats: Matching results from VDJdb favored anti-spike CD8 responses, leaving private and CD4 specificities undetected.

This clonotype was seen ten or more times. Its specificity is not known. Germline lookup yields CDR1 MNHEY and CDR2 SVGEGT. The CDR3 runs 12 residues. V was cut by 6 bases and J by 9 bases, with 12 bases left in between. Unique molecular identifiers (one per individual cDNA molecule) were attached. From the 5' RACE reads, TCRdb called clonotypes with MiXCR, one entry per CDR3 protein. The repertoire holds about 49,000 distinct CDR3 sequences, with roughly 4% as singletons. This clonotype originated in an adult who was a healthcare worker with PCR-confirmed SARS-CoV-2 infection or an uninfected control (not recorded which). Source material: whole blood. This rearrangement joins TRBV6-2 or TRBV6-3 to TRBJ2-1, with no clear D. CDR3 amino acids: CASSLLRTEQFF. DNA of the CDR3: TGTGCCAGCAGCCTCCTTCGGACTGAGCAGTTCTTC.